These 19 T cell receptor beta chains share one sample of origin, sequenced in a study of T cell changes during pregnancy in multiple sclerosis. TCRdb's copy holds only in-frame clones and misses some; the assay was immunoSEQ multiplex PCR. The sample consists of 60,000 to 90,000 clones, about 92% of them appearing once. This specimen consisted of peripheral blood, obtained after pregnancy. The receptors stem from a female donor in good health, enrolled as a control in a pregnancy study.

The chain uses TRBV5-6 and TRBJ2-2, with a tentative D call TRBD2 (6 bases). The CDR3 is 16 amino acids. Germline-derived CDR1 and CDR2 are SGHDT and YYEEEE. The V and J ends lost 0 bases and 3 bases respectively, with 12 bases between them. The CDR3 region has the DNA TGTGCCAGCAGCTTGGCCGGGGGAACTCACACCGGGGAGCTGTTTTTT. This sequence encodes CASSLAGGTHTGELFF.

The chain uses TRBV7-2 and TRBJ2-2; no reliable D call. There are 11 residues in the CDR3. V gave up 6 bases and J gave up 5 bases, with 4 bases separating them. Germline CDR1 and CDR2: SGHTA and FQGNSA. The CDR3 nucleotides read TGTGCCAGCAGTCCTACCGGGGAGCTGTTTTTT. As protein: CASSPTGELFF.

The V gene is TRBV18, the J gene TRBJ1-2; weak D call: TRBD1 (6 bases). V was clipped by 2 bases and J by 4 bases, with 14 bases between them. The CDR3 contains 15 residues. Germline-derived CDR1 and CDR2 are KGHSH and LQKENI. Here the CDR3 DNA reads TGTGCCAGCTCACCAAACAGGGAACAAAGCTATGGCTACACCTTC. Its protein product is CASSPNREQSYGYTF. Using reference TRBV18 and TRBJ1-2 for the parts outside the CDR3, the full variable domain is NAGVMQNPRHLVRRRGQEARLRCSPMKGHSHVYWYRQLPEEGLKFMVYLQKENIIDESGMPKERFSAEFPKEGPSILRIQQVVRGDSAAYFCASSPNREQSYGYTFGSGTRLTVV.

J is TRBJ2-7 and V is TRBV19, with a possible D match to TRBD1 (5 bases). Trimming took 5 bases from V and 6 from J, leaving 20 bases between them. The CDR3 sequence is 15 residues long. Germline CDR1 and CDR2: LNHDA and SQIVND (reference sequence). The CDR3 DNA is TGTGCCAGTAGTGATCTGCGGCCAGGGCGCGCCGAGCAGTACTTC. The encoded protein is CASSDLRPGRAEQYF.

The chain couples TRBV7-2 to TRBJ1-1; D is perhaps TRBD1 (5 bases). Between the trimmed V and J ends, which lost 5 bases and 7 bases, there was a span of 20 bases. This CDR3 contains 15 residues. Germline loops: CDR1 SGHTA, CDR2 FQGNSA. In nucleotides, the CDR3 is TGTGCCAGCAGCCGGTTTGGTACGGGGGGAGATGAAGCTTTCTTT. This encodes CASSRFGTGGDEAFF.

The gene calls are TRBV7-8 and TRBJ2-1; 9 bases agree with TRBD1. Trimming at V came to 5 bases and at J to 9 bases, leaving 11 bases not matched to a gene. The CDR3 runs to 15 residues. The V gene's germline CDR1 is SGHVS and CDR2 FQNEAQ. The CDR3 loop reads CASSLNRGQGSEQFF. The CDR3 DNA follows: TGTGCCAGCAGCCTCAATCGGGGACAGGGATCTGAGCAGTTCTTC.

The rearrangement uses TRBV7-9 and TRBJ2-3, with TRBD1 matching over 8 bases. Germline V gene lookup returns CDR1 SEHNR and CDR2 FQNEAQ (reference sequence). This CDR3 is built from 15 residues. The J segment lost 1 base and the V segment lost 5 bases, leaving 5 bases of the junction unmatched. This CDR3 reads CASSTQGAGTDTQYF. CDR3 nucleotides: TGTGCCAGCAGCACGCAGGGGGCGGGCACAGATACGCAGTATTTT.

This chain connects TRBV30 to TRBJ1-5; TRBD1 matches 8 bases. The CDR3 extends over 15 amino acids. Trimming cost V 5 bases and J 3 bases; bases outside gene matches: 9. CDR1 GTSNPN and CDR2 SVGIG come from the germline V gene (reference sequence). The CDR3 DNA reads TGTGCCTGGGATCCGCAGGGGGCGGTCAATCAGCCCCAGCATTTT. Its translation is CAWDPQGAVNQPQHF.

The chain uses TRBV18 and TRBJ2-3, with D possibly TRBD2 on 6 matching bases. This CDR3 has 16 residues. V was shortened by 3 bases and J by 2 bases, with 15 bases between the two germline ends. Germline V lookup: CDR1 KGHSH, CDR2 LQKENI. The CDR3 nucleotides read TGTGCCAGCTCACCTCTAGCGCCTTCGACCACAGATACGCAGTATTTT. Its protein product is CASSPLAPSTTDTQYF.

V usage is TRBV6-1 and J usage is TRBJ2-7; no clear D gene. Germline lookup yields CDR1 MNHNS and CDR2 SASEGT. V shed 0 bases and J shed 10 bases, with 13 bases lying between them. The CDR3 covers 13 residues. The CDR3 region has the DNA TGTGCCAGCAGTGAAGCGGAGAGGTCTGAACAGTACTTC. This gives the protein CASSEAERSEQYF.

The chain combines TRBV2 with TRBJ1-5; D is perhaps TRBD1 (5 bases). V was shortened by 4 bases and J by 0 bases, with 19 bases between the two germline ends. The CDR3 loop spans 18 amino acids. Germline CDR1 and CDR2: SNHLY and FYNNEI. This chain's CDR3 is CASSVGGGAHYSNQPQHF. CDR3 in DNA: TGTGCCAGCAGTGTCGGGGGTGGGGCACACTATAGCAATCAGCCCCAGCATTTT.

This chain connects TRBV4-3 to TRBJ1-6; 7 bases are a match to TRBD1. The trim removed 1 base at V and 8 bases at J, leaving 5 bases unmatched. Germline V gives CDR1 LGHNA, CDR2 YSLEER. This CDR3 has 15 amino acids. In DNA, the CDR3 is TGCGCCAGCAGCCAAGTCGACAGGGTAGATTCACCCCTCCACTTT. It encodes CASSQVDRVDSPLHF.

J is TRBJ1-6 and V is TRBV5-4; 9 bases map to TRBD1. The CDR3 spans 18 residues. V dropped 5 bases and J dropped 8; count of bases not matched to a gene: 17. Germline V gene lookup returns CDR1 SGHNT and CDR2 YYREEE (reference sequence). CDR3 sequence (DNA): TGTGCCAGCAGAGAAACAGGGGGCCAAACCCATGGGGATTCACCCCTCCACTTT. This encodes CASRETGGQTHGDSPLHF.

This clone was counted only a few times. The same CDR3 arises from other DNA sequences in this sample as well. CDR3 residues: CASSDIAGGTGELFF. CDR3 in DNA: TGTGCCAGCAGTGACATTGCGGGAGGTACCGGGGAGCTGTTTTTT. J is TRBJ2-2 and V is TRBV6-4; 8 positions agree with TRBD2. V was pared by 2 bases and J by 5 bases, with 4 bases of the junction left unmatched. The CDR3 has 15 residues. The V gene's germline CDR1 is MRHNA and CDR2 SNTAGT.

The chain uses TRBV7-3 and TRBJ2-1; 13 nucleotides line up with TRBD2. Germline assignment: CDR1 SGHTA and CDR2 FQGTGA. V trimming: 5 bases; J trimming: 1 base; junction bases outside the gene matches: 2. There are 16 residues in the CDR3. In nucleotides, the CDR3 is TGTGCCAGCAGCCTACTAGCGGGAGGGTCCTACAATGAGCAGTTCTTC. Its translation: CASSLLAGGSYNEQFF.

Here the CDR3 DNA reads TGTGCCAGCAGTGATATGGGACAGGGGTTCTACGAGCAGTACTTC. Translated: CASSDMGQGFYEQYF. The rearrangement uses TRBV6-1 and TRBJ2-7; 10 positions agree with TRBD1. Germline CDR1 MNHNS, CDR2 SASEGT. The J segment lost 3 bases and the V segment lost 3 bases, leaving 5 bases of the junction unmatched. There are 15 residues in the CDR3.

This chain links TRBV4-3 with TRBJ2-1; D call uncertain. CDR1 is LGHNA and CDR2 is YSLEER in the germline V gene. V was pared by 0 bases and J by 10 bases, with 4 bases between. CDR3 length: 11 amino acids. The CDR3 DNA sequence: TGCGCCAGCAGCCAAGACTCGGAGCAGTTCTTC. It yields the protein CASSQDSEQFF.

V usage is TRBV21-1 and J usage is TRBJ1-3; the table's D call, TRBD1, has no DNA check behind it. TRBV21-1 is assigned pseudogene status. The CDR3 runs 16 residues. CDR3 sequence reads: CASRKRGPYSGNTIYF. The DNA for the CDR3 is TGTGCCAGCAGAAAAAGGGGGCCGTACTCTGGAAACACCATATATTTT.

The V call is TRBV6-1, the J call TRBJ2-3, with D tentatively TRBD2 (5 bases). Germline V gene lookup returns CDR1 MNHNS and CDR2 SASEGT. With 5 bases removed from V and 0 bases from J, the gap between germline ends came to 12 bases. This CDR3 spans 15 amino acids. The chain's CDR3 is CASSPQLGSTDTQYF. The CDR3 DNA reads TGTGCCAGCAGTCCTCAACTAGGGAGCACAGATACGCAGTATTTT.